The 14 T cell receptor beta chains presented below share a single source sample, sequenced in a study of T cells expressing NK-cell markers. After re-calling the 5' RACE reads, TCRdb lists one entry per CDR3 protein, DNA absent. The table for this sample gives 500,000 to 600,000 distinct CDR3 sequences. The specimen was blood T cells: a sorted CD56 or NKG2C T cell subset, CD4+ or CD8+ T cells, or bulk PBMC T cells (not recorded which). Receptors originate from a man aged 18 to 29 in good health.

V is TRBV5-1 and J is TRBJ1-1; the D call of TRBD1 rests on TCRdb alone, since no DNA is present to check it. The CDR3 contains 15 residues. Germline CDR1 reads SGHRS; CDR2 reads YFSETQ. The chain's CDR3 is CASSSLGQGKTEAFF. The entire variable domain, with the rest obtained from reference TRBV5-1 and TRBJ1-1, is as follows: KAGVTQTPRYLIKTRGQQVTLSCSPISGHRSVSWYQQTPGQGLQFLFEYFSETQRNKGNFPGRFSGRQFSNSRSEMNVSTLELGDSALYLCASSSLGQGKTEAFFGQGTRLTVV.

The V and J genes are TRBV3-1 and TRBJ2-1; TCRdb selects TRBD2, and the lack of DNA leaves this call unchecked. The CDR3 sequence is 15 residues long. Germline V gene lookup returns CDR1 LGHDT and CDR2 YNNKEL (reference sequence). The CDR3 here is CASSQLAGSYNEQFF.

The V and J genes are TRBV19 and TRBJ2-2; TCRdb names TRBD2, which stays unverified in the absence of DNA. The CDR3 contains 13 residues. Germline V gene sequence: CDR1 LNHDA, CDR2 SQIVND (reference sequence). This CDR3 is CASSLSLSGELFF.

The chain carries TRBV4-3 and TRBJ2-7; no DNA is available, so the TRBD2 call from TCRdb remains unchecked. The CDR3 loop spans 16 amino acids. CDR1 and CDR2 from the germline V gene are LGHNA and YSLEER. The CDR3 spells CASSQDLRVVYDEQYF.

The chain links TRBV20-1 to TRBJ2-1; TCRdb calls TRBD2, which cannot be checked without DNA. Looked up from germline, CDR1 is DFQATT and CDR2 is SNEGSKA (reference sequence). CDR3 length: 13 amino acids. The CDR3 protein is CSAVGTSGNEQFF.

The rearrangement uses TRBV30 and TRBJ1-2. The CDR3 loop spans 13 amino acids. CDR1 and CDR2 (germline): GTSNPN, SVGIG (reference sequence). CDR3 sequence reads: CAWSVPGRGGYTF.

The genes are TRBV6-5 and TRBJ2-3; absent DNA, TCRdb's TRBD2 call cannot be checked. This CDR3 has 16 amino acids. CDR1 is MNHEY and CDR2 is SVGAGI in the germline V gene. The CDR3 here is CASSYSGTTFTDTQYF.

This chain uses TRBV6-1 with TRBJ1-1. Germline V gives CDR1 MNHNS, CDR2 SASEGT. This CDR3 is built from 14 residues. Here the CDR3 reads CASSQGEGGLVAFF.

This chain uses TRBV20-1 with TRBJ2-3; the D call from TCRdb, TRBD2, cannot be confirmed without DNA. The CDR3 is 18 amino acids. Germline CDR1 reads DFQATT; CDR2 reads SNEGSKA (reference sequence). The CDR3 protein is CSGAELAGHPPVGDTQYF.

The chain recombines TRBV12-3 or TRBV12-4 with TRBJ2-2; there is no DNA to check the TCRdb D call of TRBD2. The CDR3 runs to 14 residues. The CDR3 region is CASRWGTSAGELFF.

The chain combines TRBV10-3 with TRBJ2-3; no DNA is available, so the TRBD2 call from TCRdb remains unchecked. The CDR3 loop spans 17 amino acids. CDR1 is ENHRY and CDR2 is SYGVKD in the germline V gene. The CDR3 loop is CAMRGSGTSGLTDTQYF.

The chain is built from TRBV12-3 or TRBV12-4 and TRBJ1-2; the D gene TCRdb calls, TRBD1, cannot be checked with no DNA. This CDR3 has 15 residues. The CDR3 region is CASSLYEGVGYGYTF.

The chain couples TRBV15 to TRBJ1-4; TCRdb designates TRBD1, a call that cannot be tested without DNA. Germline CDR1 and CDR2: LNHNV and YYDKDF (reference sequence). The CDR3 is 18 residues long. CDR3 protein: CATSRNRKPLTTNEKLFF.

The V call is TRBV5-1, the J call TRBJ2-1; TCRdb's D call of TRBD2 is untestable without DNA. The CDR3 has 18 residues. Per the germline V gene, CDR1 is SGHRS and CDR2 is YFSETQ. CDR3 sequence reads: CASIRGTSGARKYNEQFF. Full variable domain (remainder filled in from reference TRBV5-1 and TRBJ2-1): KAGVTQTPRYLIKTRGQQVTLSCSPISGHRSVSWYQQTPGQGLQFLFEYFSETQRNKGNFPGRFSGRQFSNSRSEMNVSTLELGDSALYLCASIRGTSGARKYNEQFFGPGTRLTVL.